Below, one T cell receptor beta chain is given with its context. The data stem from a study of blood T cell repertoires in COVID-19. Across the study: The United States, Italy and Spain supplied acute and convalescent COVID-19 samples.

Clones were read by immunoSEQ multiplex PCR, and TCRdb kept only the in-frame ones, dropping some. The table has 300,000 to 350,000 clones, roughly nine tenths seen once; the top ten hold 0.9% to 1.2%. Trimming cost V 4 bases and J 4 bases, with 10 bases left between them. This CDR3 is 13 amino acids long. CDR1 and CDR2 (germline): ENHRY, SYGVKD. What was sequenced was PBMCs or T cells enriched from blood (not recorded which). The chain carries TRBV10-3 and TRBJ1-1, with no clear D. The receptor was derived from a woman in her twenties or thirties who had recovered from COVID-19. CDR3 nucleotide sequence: TGTGCCATCAGTGGGCGTGGGAGCACTGAAGCTTTCTTT. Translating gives CAISGRGSTEAFF.